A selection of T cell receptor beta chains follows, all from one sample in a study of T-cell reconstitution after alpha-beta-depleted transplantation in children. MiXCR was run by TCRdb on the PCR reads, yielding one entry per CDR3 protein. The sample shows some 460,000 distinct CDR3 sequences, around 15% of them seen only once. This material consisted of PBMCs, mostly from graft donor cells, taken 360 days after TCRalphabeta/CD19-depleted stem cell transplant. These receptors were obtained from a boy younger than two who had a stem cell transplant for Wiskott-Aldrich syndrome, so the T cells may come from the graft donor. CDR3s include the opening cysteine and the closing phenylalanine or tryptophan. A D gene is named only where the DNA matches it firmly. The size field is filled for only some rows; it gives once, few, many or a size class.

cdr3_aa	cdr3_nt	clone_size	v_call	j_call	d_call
CASRLNRATQPQHF	TGTGCCAGCAGACTCAACAGGGCCACTCAGCCCCAGCATTTT	.	TRBV12-3/TRBV12-4	TRBJ1-5	.
CASSSLGGSYEQYF	TGTGCCAGCAGCTCCCTCGGCGGGAGTTACGAGCAGTACTTC	.	TRBV7-2	TRBJ2-7	TRBD2
CAISDWQGPPGELFF	TGTGCCATCAGTGACTGGCAGGGACCCCCCGGGGAGCTGTTTTTT	few	TRBV10-3	TRBJ2-2	.
CASSLVPSGANVLTF	TGTGCCAGCAGTTTAGTGCCCTCTGGGGCCAACGTCCTGACTTTC	few	TRBV27	TRBJ2-6	.
CAISESVGATEAFF	TGTGCCATCAGTGAGTCGGTAGGGGCAACTGAAGCTTTCTTT	few	TRBV10-3	TRBJ1-1	.
CASTDKNTGELFF	TGTGCCAGCACCGACAAGAACACCGGGGAGCTGTTTTTT	.	TRBV7-9	TRBJ2-2	.
CASSPSPGGAGTQYF	TGTGCCAGCAGCCCCTCCCCAGGGGGCGCGGGTACGCAGTATTTT	few	TRBV7-8	TRBJ2-3	TRBD1
CASRMAKKRDRNTGELFF	TGTGCCAGCAGGATGGCCAAAAAACGGGACAGAAACACCGGGGAGCTGTTTTTT	.	TRBV5-6	TRBJ2-2	TRBD1
CASSGTLLYNEQFF	TGTGCCAGCAGCGGGACACTGCTCTACAATGAGCAGTTCTTC	.	TRBV7-8	TRBJ2-1	.
CASSDQDQETQYF	TGTGCCAGCAGTGATCAAGACCAAGAGACCCAGTACTTC	few	TRBV2	TRBJ2-5	.
CASSPLAGRPGTGELFF	TGTGCCAGCAGTCCACTAGCGGGCCGTCCCGGCACCGGGGAGCTGTTTTTT	few	TRBV6-1	TRBJ2-2	TRBD2
CSSLAAQETQYF	TGCAGTTCACTAGCGGCTCAAGAGACCCAGTACTTC	few	TRBV20-1	TRBJ2-5	TRBD2
CSVALDTQYF	TGCAGCGTCGCATTAGATACGCAGTATTTT	few	TRBV29-1	TRBJ2-3	.
CSVVLGTTGELFF	TGCAGCGTTGTTTTAGGCACCACCGGGGAGCTGTTTTTT	few	TRBV29-1	TRBJ2-2	.
CSARRGTGKNYEQYF	TGCAGTGCTAGACGAGGGACTGGGAAGAACTACGAGCAGTACTTC	.	TRBV20-1	TRBJ2-7	.
CAISTRDPDYGYTF	TGTGCCATCAGTACCCGGGACCCCGACTATGGCTACACCTTC	.	TRBV10-3	TRBJ1-2	.
CSAITDSTYGYTF	TGCAGTGCTATCACCGACAGTACCTATGGCTACACCTTC	few	TRBV20-1	TRBJ1-2	.
CASSLGLGDRGYEQYF	TGCGCCAGCAGCTTGGGACTTGGGGACAGGGGCTACGAGCAGTACTTC	.	TRBV5-1	TRBJ2-7	TRBD1
CASGQTTGTEQFF	TGCGCCAGCGGCCAAACGACTGGGACAGAGCAGTTCTTC	.	TRBV5-1	TRBJ2-1	.
CAIARGTGELFF	TGTGCCATCGCGCGAGGCACCGGGGAGCTGTTTTTT	.	TRBV10-3	TRBJ2-2	.
CSVEDVLRGTQYF	TGCAGCGTTGAAGATGTTTTGCGGGGGACCCAGTACTTC	.	TRBV29-1	TRBJ2-5	.
CASSYSKLQGPDEQYF	TGTGCCAGCAGTTACTCGAAATTACAGGGTCCTGACGAGCAGTACTTC	few	TRBV6-5	TRBJ2-7	.
CAWSPRRNSVNTGELFF	TGTGCCTGGAGTCCACGGAGGAATTCAGTGAACACCGGGGAGCTGTTTTTT	.	TRBV30	TRBJ2-2	.
CASSQLRGPEAGEAFF	TGCGCCAGCAGCCAATTGAGGGGACCTGAGGCGGGTGAAGCTTTCTTT	.	TRBV4-3	TRBJ1-1	.
CASSLGQPNYEQYF	TGCGCCAGCAGCTTGGGGCAGCCAAACTACGAGCAGTACTTC	few	TRBV5-1	TRBJ2-7	.
CASSQADRADTQYF	TGCGCCAGCAGCCAAGCCGACAGGGCAGATACGCAGTATTTT	.	TRBV4-3	TRBJ2-3	TRBD1
CASSLARGQGAKQETQYF	TGTGCCAGCAGCTTAGCGCGGGGACAGGGGGCAAAACAAGAGACCCAGTACTTC	few	TRBV11-1	TRBJ2-5	TRBD1
CASSGPPFREQFF	TGTGCCAGCAGTGGGCCCCCTTTCCGTGAGCAGTTCTTC	few	TRBV6-1	TRBJ2-1	.
CSATGSWGQGYEQYF	TGCAGTGCTACCGGGTCATGGGGACAGGGGTACGAGCAGTACTTC	many	TRBV20-1	TRBJ2-7	TRBD1
CSVLIRLGGGLAMEDEQFF	TGCAGCGTCCTCATCCGACTTGGGGGGGGACTAGCGATGGAAGATGAGCAGTTCTTC	few	TRBV29-1	TRBJ2-1	TRBD2
CASRGTSANTGELFF	TGTGCCAGCAGGGGGACTAGCGCGAACACCGGGGAGCTGTTTTTT	few	TRBV6-1	TRBJ2-2	TRBD2
CASSQDLSGRASSYEQYF	TGTGCCAGCAGCCAAGATCTAAGCGGGAGGGCTTCCTCCTACGAGCAGTACTTC	.	TRBV3-1	TRBJ2-7	TRBD2
CASSLFPKLGMSSYNEQFF	TGTGCCAGCAGCTTATTTCCCAAATTGGGGATGAGCTCCTACAATGAGCAGTTCTTC	few	TRBV13	TRBJ2-1	.